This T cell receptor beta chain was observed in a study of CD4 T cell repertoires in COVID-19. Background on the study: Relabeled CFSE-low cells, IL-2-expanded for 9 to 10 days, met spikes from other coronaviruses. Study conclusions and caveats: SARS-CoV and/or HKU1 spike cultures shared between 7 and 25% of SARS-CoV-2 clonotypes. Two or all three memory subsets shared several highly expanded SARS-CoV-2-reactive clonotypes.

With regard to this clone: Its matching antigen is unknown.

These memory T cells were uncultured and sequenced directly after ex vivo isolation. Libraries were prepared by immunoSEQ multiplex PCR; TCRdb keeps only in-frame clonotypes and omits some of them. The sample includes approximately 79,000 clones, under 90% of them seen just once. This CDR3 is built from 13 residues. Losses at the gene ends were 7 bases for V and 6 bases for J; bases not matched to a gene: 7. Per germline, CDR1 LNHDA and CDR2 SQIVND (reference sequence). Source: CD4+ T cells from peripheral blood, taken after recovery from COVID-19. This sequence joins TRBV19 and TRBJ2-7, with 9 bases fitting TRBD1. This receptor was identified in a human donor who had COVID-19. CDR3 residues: CASTGTGFREQYF. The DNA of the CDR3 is TGTGCCAGTACGGGGACAGGGTTTCGCGAGCAGTACTTC. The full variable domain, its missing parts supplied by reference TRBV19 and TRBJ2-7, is DGGITQSPKYLFRKEGQNVTLSCEQNLNHDAMYWYRQDPGQGLRLIYYSQIVNDFQKGDIAEGYSVSREKKESFPLTVTSAQKNPTAFYLCASTGTGFREQYFGPGTRLTVT.